The clone carrying this TCR beta chain has more than one count but fewer than ten. Its antigen is still unknown. The data originate from a study of OX40 agonist ivuxolimab in advanced cancers. Study at large: Patients were infused with ivuxolimab every 2 weeks at 0.01 to 10 mg/kg. Points from the study as a whole: At 0.1 to 3.0 mg/kg and by week 6, clonal expansion occurred in CD4+ and CD8+ blood T cells.

The assay was immunoSEQ multiplex PCR, and TCRdb's table has in-frame clones only and misses some. Found here are some 150,000 clones, about 93% of them singletons; the top ten hold roughly 0.94%. The sequence was collected from an adult with an advanced solid tumor such as melanoma, head and neck, liver or kidney cancer. Sequencing used CD4+ or CD8+ T cells sorted from blood, obtained in a trial of the OX40 agonist ivuxolimab.

This chain's CDR3 is CASGGLGNQPQHF. The CDR3 bases are TGTGCCAGCGGGGGTTTGGGCAATCAGCCCCAGCATTTT. The chain links TRBV7-9 to TRBJ1-5; D is perhaps TRBD1 (5 bases). V lost 8 bases and J 2 bases, leaving 10 bases between the germline ends. The germline gives CDR1 SEHNR, CDR2 FQNEAQ (reference sequence). The CDR3 length is 13 residues.